This T cell receptor (beta chain) is drawn from a study of cytomegalovirus exposure and HLA in healthy donors. The CDR3 runs 13 residues. Germline V CDR1 and CDR2: PRHDT, FYEKMQ (reference sequence). The V end was cut by 5 bases, the J end by 6 bases, with 14 bases between. PCR used 60 Vbeta primers and 13 Jbeta primers. Some clones are missing from TCRdb's copy, which holds only in-frame ones; the method was immunoSEQ multiplex PCR. The table shows over 90,000 clones, with around 64% occurring only once. The origin of this receptor is a man aged 60-69 years in good health and CMV-seronegative. The gene calls are TRBV13 and TRBJ2-7; no definite D call. The sample comprised PBMCs. CDR3 loop: CASSMGPLGEQYF. CDR3 in DNA: TGTGCCAGCAGCATGGGCCCACTCGGCGAGCAGTACTTC.